The present T cell receptor beta chain was sequenced within a study of T cell changes during pregnancy in multiple sclerosis. Assay: immunoSEQ multiplex PCR; the TCRdb copy retains only in-frame clones and omits some. This table holds roughly 40,000 clones, about 90% found once. This clone has just a few counts. The specimen was CD4+ T cells from peripheral blood mononuclear cells, collected in the second trimester of pregnancy. This TCR was recovered from a female donor in good health, enrolled as a control in a pregnancy study.

The CDR3 loop is CASSVRQGATDTQYF. CDR3 nucleotide sequence: TGTGCCAGTAGTGTCAGGCAGGGGGCCACAGATACGCAGTATTTT. This chain uses TRBV19 with TRBJ2-3; 8 bases are shared with TRBD1. Losses at the gene ends were 5 bases for V and 2 bases for J; bases not matched to a gene: 6. The germline gives CDR1 LNHDA, CDR2 SQIVND (reference sequence). This CDR3 is built from 15 residues.